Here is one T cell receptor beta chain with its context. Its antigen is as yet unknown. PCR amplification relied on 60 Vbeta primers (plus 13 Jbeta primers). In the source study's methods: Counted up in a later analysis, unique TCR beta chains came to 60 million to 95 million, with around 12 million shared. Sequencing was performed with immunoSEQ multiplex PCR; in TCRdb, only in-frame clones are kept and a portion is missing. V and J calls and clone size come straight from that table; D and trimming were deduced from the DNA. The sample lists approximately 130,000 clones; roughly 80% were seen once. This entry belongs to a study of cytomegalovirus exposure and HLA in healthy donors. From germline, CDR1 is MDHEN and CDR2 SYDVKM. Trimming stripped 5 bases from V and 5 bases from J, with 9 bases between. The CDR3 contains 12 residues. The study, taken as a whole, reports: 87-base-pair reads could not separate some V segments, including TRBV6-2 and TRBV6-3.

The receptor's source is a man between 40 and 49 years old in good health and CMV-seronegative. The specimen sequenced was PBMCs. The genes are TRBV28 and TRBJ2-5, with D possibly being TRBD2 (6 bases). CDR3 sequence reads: CASSAGKETQYF. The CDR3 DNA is TGTGCCAGCAGTGCGGGGAAGGAGACCCAGTACTTC.